Following are 28 T cell receptor beta chains from one sample sequenced in a study of T-cell reconstitution after alpha-beta-depleted transplantation in children (dated by TCRdb to 2016 to 2017). The library was made by PCR. The reads were generated on an Illumina HiSeq 2500. TCR libraries were prepared with molecular barcoding, using unique molecular identifiers to normalize TCRbeta repertoire quantification. Through fastp at Q25 and MiXCR, TCRdb rebuilt clones from the public reads, retaining in-frame beta chains. Each CDR3 protein appears once, grouped with its most common genes and DNA. Here the sample has about 540,000 distinct CDR3 sequences; 18% occur a single time. More than 2.5% of the sample lies in the top ten. Here the sequenced sample was PBMCs from the stem cell graft donor, taken from the stem cell graft. Receptors originate from a human donor who donated a stem cell graft to a child with acute lymphoblastic leukemia.

The V gene is TRBV3-1, the J gene TRBJ2-3, with TRBD2 matching over 7 bases. The CDR3 sequence is 18 residues long. Looked up from germline, CDR1 is LGHDT and CDR2 is YNNKEL (reference sequence). Trimming took 10 bases from V and 0 from J; bases not matched to a gene: 19. The CDR3 protein is CATTQLEAGSGSTDTQYF. Here the CDR3 DNA reads TGTGCCACCACCCAGCTGGAGGCCGGTAGCGGGAGCACAGATACGCAGTATTTT.

DNA of the CDR3: TGTGCCACCTCTATGGGGGCCAGTGAAAAACTGTTTTTT. It is translated as CATSMGASEKLFF. The rearrangement uses TRBV15 and TRBJ1-4, with D tentatively TRBD1 (6 bases). The CDR3 runs to 13 residues. Trimming took off 8 bases at V and 7 bases at J, with 14 bases between the two ends. The germline gives CDR1 LNHNV, CDR2 YYDKDF (reference sequence).

This rearrangement joins TRBV7-9 to TRBJ2-5, with D tentatively TRBD2 (6 bases). Germline V gene sequence: CDR1 SEHNR, CDR2 FQNEAQ (reference sequence). The CDR3 loop spans 15 amino acids. Trimming took 3 bases from V and 2 from J, leaving 13 bases between them. CDR3 nucleotide sequence: TGTGCCAGCAGCTTGGGGGACTCCAGGCAAGAGACCCAGTACTTC. It yields the protein CASSLGDSRQETQYF.

A few counts support this clonotype. One junction end does not reproduce the germline sequence, and a read error may be involved. The chain recombines TRBV7-3 with TRBJ2-5; 8 bases are a match to TRBD2. This CDR3 has 15 amino acids. CDR1 and CDR2 from the germline V gene are SGHTA and FQGTGA. The CDR3 protein is CASSFRREGQERRNF. Written as DNA, the CDR3 is TGTGCCAGCAGCTTCAGACGGGAGGGACAAGAGAGGAGGAACTTC.

This clonotype was detected a few times. This chain links TRBV29-1 with TRBJ2-2; D remains unclear. The V gene's germline CDR1 is SQVTM and CDR2 ANQGSEA. The CDR3 is made up of 12 amino acids. The germline V and J ends were trimmed by 4 bases and 1 base, with 4 bases remaining between them. The CDR3 DNA is TGCAGCGTTGCAATGAACACCGGGGAGCTGTTTTTT. It translates to CSVAMNTGELFF.

There are a few counts of this clonotype. The chain has TRBV20-1 and TRBJ2-5; 7 nucleotides align to TRBD1. Trimming took 4 bases from V and 2 from J; bases not matched to a gene: 7. Per germline, CDR1 DFQATT and CDR2 SNEGSKA (reference sequence). The CDR3 is 14 amino acids. DNA for the CDR3: TGCAGTGCTACCGGGACAGCCCAACAAGAGACCCAGTACTTC. Protein: CSATGTAQQETQYF.

The genes are TRBV5-1 and TRBJ2-3, with a tentative D call TRBD2 (5 bases). Germline assignment: CDR1 SGHRS and CDR2 YFSETQ. The CDR3 consists of 16 residues. V gave up 2 bases and J gave up 3 bases, with 16 bases separating them. Here the CDR3 DNA reads TGCGCCAGCAGCTTCCCCAGCGGAGGCGTAACAGATACGCAGTATTTT. This sequence encodes CASSFPSGGVTDTQYF. Filled out from reference TRBV5-1 and TRBJ2-3, the complete variable domain reads KAGVTQTPRYLIKTRGQQVTLSCSPISGHRSVSWYQQTPGQGLQFLFEYFSETQRNKGNFPGRFSGRQFSNSRSEMNVSTLELGDSALYLCASSFPSGGVTDTQYFGPGTRLTVL.

This clonotype has only a few counts. The V call is TRBV5-6, the J call TRBJ2-1; D uncertain. Germline loops: CDR1 SGHDT, CDR2 YYEEEE. The CDR3 is made up of 13 amino acids. The V end lost 3 bases, the J end lost 4 bases, and 8 bases lay between the germline ends. DNA of the CDR3: TGTGCCAGCAGCTGGCGCTTTTACAATGAGCAGTTCTTC. Amino acids: CASSWRFYNEQFF.

This clonotype was seen a handful of times. The V gene is TRBV6-5, the J gene TRBJ1-1; 7 nucleotides align to TRBD1. Germline values: CDR1 MNHEY, CDR2 SVGAGI. CDR3 length: 15 residues. J was trimmed by 3 bases and V by 4 bases; bases with no gene match: 8. CDR3 bases: TGTGCCAGCAGTTCACTCGCAGGGGGGGACACTGAAGCTTTCTTT. It translates to CASSSLAGGDTEAFF.

This clonotype was found a few times. This sequence joins TRBV10-3 and TRBJ2-7, with D uncertain. CDR3 length: 13 amino acids. V lost 6 bases to trimming and J lost 3 bases, with 12 bases between them. Germline CDR1 reads ENHRY; CDR2 reads SYGVKD. The CDR3 coding sequence is TGTGCCATCAGCTTCGGTTCCCGCTACGAGCAGTACTTC. Translating gives CAISFGSRYEQYF.

V is TRBV5-5 and J is TRBJ1-1; D gene uncertain. This CDR3 contains 15 residues. The germline gives CDR1 SGHKS, CDR2 YYEKEE (reference sequence). Trimming shortened V by 0 bases and J by 0 bases, and 9 bases separated the two germline ends. This chain's CDR3 is CASSLDEFVNTEAFF. In DNA form, the CDR3 reads TGTGCCAGCAGCTTGGACGAGTTTGTGAACACTGAAGCTTTCTTT.

The V gene is TRBV27, the J gene TRBJ2-5; 9 bases are a match to TRBD1. With 5 bases clipped from V and 4 bases from J, the junction kept 11 bases outside the gene matches. The CDR3 has 16 amino acids. The germline gives CDR1 MNHEY, CDR2 SMNVEV (reference sequence). The CDR3 DNA is TGTGCCAGCAGTATCAAAACGGGACAGGGTGTAGAGACCCAGTACTTC. As protein: CASSIKTGQGVETQYF.

The chain links TRBV12-3 or TRBV12-4 to TRBJ1-5, with 10 positions matching TRBD1. With V trimmed by 4 bases and J by 9 bases, 9 bases remained unmatched. The CDR3 spans 15 residues. The CDR3: CASSYYRDRGLPQHF. The CDR3 DNA sequence: TGTGCCAGCAGTTATTACCGGGACAGGGGTCTGCCCCAGCATTTT.

The chain joins TRBV24-1 to TRBJ2-1; D may correspond to TRBD1 or TRBD2 (5 bases each). CDR3 size: 18 residues. CDR1 and CDR2 (germline): KGHDR, SFDVKD. The CDR3 DNA sequence: TGTGGGACCAGTGATTTCGGTGAGGGGCCTGGCCTCAGTAATGAGCAGTTCTTC. This translates into CGTSDFGEGPGLSNEQFF.

In its sample, this clonotype was seen a few times. This chain connects TRBV27 to TRBJ2-7, with TRBD1 as a possible D gene (6 bases). Trimming removed 6 bases at V and 0 bases at J, with 9 bases between. In germline, CDR1 is MNHEY, CDR2 SMNVEV (reference sequence). The CDR3 length is 13 residues. The CDR3 here is CASRQGPSYEQYF. In nucleotides, the CDR3 is TGTGCCAGCAGACAGGGCCCCTCCTACGAGCAGTACTTC.

The gene calls are TRBV25-1 and TRBJ2-7; D perhaps matches TRBD2 (6 bases). The CDR3 contains 13 residues. Germline values: CDR1 MGHDK, CDR2 SYGVNS. The V end lost 1 base, the J end lost 6 bases, and 10 bases lay between the germline ends. CDR3 DNA: TGTGCCAGCAGTGAATCGGGACTGACCGAGCAGTACTTC. This gives the protein CASSESGLTEQYF.

This clonotype was observed a handful of times. The rearrangement uses TRBV13 and TRBJ2-3; no firm D call. Trimming cost V 5 bases and J 4 bases, with 13 bases left between them. Germline assignment: CDR1 PRHDT and CDR2 FYEKMQ (reference sequence). The CDR3 is 14 amino acids. The CDR3 protein is CASSRSLSPDTQYF. CDR3 bases: TGTGCCAGCAGCCGATCGCTCTCCCCAGATACGCAGTATTTT. Variable domain in full (rest from reference TRBV13 and TRBJ2-3): AAGVIQSPRHLIKEKRETATLKCYPIPRHDTVYWYQQGPGQDPQFLISFYEKMQSDKGSIPDRFSAQQFSDYHSELNMSSLELGDSALYFCASSRSLSPDTQYFGPGTRLTVL.

This chain connects TRBV7-7 to TRBJ1-3; D call uncertain. V was cut by 8 bases and J by 3 bases, with 5 bases left in between. This CDR3 region has 11 residues. CDR1 and CDR2 (germline): SSHAT, FNYEAQ (reference sequence). The CDR3 is CASAHGNTIYF. As DNA, the CDR3 is TGTGCCAGCGCCCATGGAAACACCATATATTTT.

This clonotype turned up a few times. The chain has TRBV12-3 or TRBV12-4 and TRBJ2-6; D uncertain. The ends were cut back, 6 bases at V and 2 bases at J, with 11 bases in the middle. The CDR3 consists of 15 residues. For the CDR3, the DNA is TGTGCCAGCAGGGATGATCTCACTGGGGCCAACGTCCTGACTTTC. Amino acid sequence: CASRDDLTGANVLTF.

The chain combines TRBV7-2 with TRBJ1-1, with 8 bases lining up with TRBD1. The germline CDR1 and CDR2 sequences are SGHTA and FQGNSA. The CDR3 loop spans 17 amino acids. V shed 5 bases and J 3 bases; nucleotides not matched to a gene: 14. The CDR3, as DNA: TGTGCCAGCAGCCTTCTAGAACAGGGGGGTTTTTACACTGAAGCTTTCTTT. This encodes CASSLLEQGGFYTEAFF.

V is TRBV29-1 and J is TRBJ2-7, with D maybe TRBD2 (6 bases). Germline V gives CDR1 SQVTM, CDR2 ANQGSEA. V lost 5 bases, J lost 4 bases, and 21 bases lay in between. The CDR3 runs to 15 residues. In DNA form, the CDR3 reads TGCAGCGTTCGGTTCGGGAGTCTGACCCGGTACGAGCAGTACTTC. The encoded protein is CSVRFGSLTRYEQYF.

The chain carries TRBV4-1 and TRBJ2-2; 9 bases line up with TRBD1. The trim removed 4 bases at V and 6 bases at J, leaving 18 bases unmatched. The length of the CDR3 is 19 residues. In germline, CDR1 is MGHRA, CDR2 YSYEKL. The CDR3 is CASSPRPGTGTVNSGELFF. DNA for the CDR3: TGCGCCAGCAGCCCCCGTCCCGGGACAGGGACGGTAAACTCCGGGGAGCTGTTTTTT.

The genes are TRBV6-6 and TRBJ1-3, with 7 bases lining up with TRBD1. The V gene's germline CDR1 is MNHNY and CDR2 SVGAGI (reference sequence). The CDR3 sequence is 13 residues long. V was pared by 10 bases and J by 4 bases, with 7 bases of the junction left unmatched. The CDR3 region is CAITSTGGNTIYF. For the CDR3, the DNA is TGTGCCATCACGTCGACAGGGGGAAACACCATATATTTT.

The V and J genes are TRBV4-1 and TRBJ2-7; D call uncertain. Germline values: CDR1 MGHRA, CDR2 YSYEKL. The CDR3 extends over 15 amino acids. V lost 0 bases and J lost 0, with 9 bases in between. The CDR3 coding sequence is TGCGCCAGCAGCCAAGATACTGACTTCTCCTACGAGCAGTACTTC. Protein sequence: CASSQDTDFSYEQYF.

This clonotype has only a few counts. The chain is built from TRBV20-1 and TRBJ1-1; possible D gene TRBD1, 5 bases. The CDR3 contains 15 residues. V was clipped by 0 bases and J by 4 bases, with 15 bases between them. The germline CDR1 and CDR2 sequences are DFQATT and SNEGSKA (reference sequence). As DNA, the CDR3 is TGCAGTGCTAGAGATCTTGGGGGTTGGAGCACTGAAGCTTTCTTT. This gives the protein CSARDLGGWSTEAFF.

This rearrangement joins TRBV6-5 to TRBJ2-1; 15 positions match TRBD2. Germline V gene lookup returns CDR1 MNHEY and CDR2 SVGAGI. The J segment lost 5 bases and the V segment lost 2 bases, leaving 10 bases of the junction unmatched. The length of the CDR3 is 19 residues. This CDR3 is CASSYRGTSGRRRNNEQFF. The CDR3 bases are TGTGCCAGCAGTTACCGCGGGACTAGCGGGAGGCGTCGGAACAATGAGCAGTTCTTC.

This clonotype was seen a few times. The J gene is TRBJ2-7, the V gene TRBV11-1, with TRBD1 matching 7 bases. The J call is uncertain, as TRBJ2-3 better fits the DNA end. The germline V gene has CDR1 SGHAT and CDR2 FQDESV (reference sequence). The CDR3 totals 15 residues. The CDR3 DNA reads TGTGCCAGCAGCTCAACCGGGACAGCCTTATATGAGCAGTATTTT. Translation: CASSSTGTALYEQYF.

The rearrangement uses TRBV10-1 and TRBJ2-1; D gene ambiguous. Germline CDR1 WNHNN, CDR2 SYGVQD (reference sequence). The CDR3 is 11 residues long. V was cut by 5 bases and J by 14 bases, with 13 bases left in between. CDR3 DNA sequence: TGCGCCAGCAGTAATTCCCTAAGGAAGTTCTTC. Amino acids: CASSNSLRKFF.